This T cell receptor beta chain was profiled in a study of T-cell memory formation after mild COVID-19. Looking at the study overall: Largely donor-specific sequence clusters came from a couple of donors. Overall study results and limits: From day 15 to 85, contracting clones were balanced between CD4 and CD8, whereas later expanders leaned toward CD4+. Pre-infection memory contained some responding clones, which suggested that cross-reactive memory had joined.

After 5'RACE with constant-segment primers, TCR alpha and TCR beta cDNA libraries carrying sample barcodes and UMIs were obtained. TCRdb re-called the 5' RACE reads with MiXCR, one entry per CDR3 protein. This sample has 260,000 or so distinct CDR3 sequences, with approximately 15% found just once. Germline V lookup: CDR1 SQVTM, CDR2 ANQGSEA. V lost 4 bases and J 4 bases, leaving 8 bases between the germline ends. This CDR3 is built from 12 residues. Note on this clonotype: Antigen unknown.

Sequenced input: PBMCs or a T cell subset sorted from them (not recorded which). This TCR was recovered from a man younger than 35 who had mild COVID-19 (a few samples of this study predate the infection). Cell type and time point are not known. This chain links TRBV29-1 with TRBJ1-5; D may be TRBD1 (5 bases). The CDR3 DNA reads TGCAGCGTTGGGGGGGGAAATCAGCCCCAGCATTTT. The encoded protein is CSVGGGNQPQHF.